In this sample, the clone carrying this T cell receptor beta chain turned up a few times. Its antigen is undetermined. The data were taken from a study of beta chain features in type 1 diabetes. Notes on the study in general: All four CD4+ subsets from Type 1 diabetes patients carried moderately but significantly shorter TCRB CDR3s.

Since all of the isolated RNA was reverse transcribed, expressed TCRB transcripts were what got sequenced. The table came from immunoSEQ multiplex PCR; TCRdb's copy has only in-frame clones and leaves some out. The repertoire holds over 350,000 clones, with more than 13% as singletons. CDR1 SEHNR and CDR2 FQNEAQ come from the germline V gene (reference sequence). Trimming took off 5 bases at V and 1 base at J, with 6 bases between the two ends. The CDR3 covers 12 residues. The sequence was collected from a young woman in good health. The V call is TRBV7-9, the J call TRBJ2-7, with D hard to call. The sample consisted of naive CD4+ T cells from blood. Here the CDR3 DNA reads TGTGCCAGCAGCCTCGTATCCTACGAGCAGTACTTC. Translation gives CASSLVSYEQYF.